The rows below give T cell receptor beta chains drawn from one sample of a study of T cells after yellow fever vaccination. In TCRdb, the 5' RACE reads were re-called with MiXCR into one record per CDR3 protein. The sample lists around 600,000 distinct CDR3 sequences, approximately 13% occurring once. Sequencing was performed on PBMCs, taken on the day of the yellow fever booster vaccination. These receptors originate from a young man who received the YFV17D yellow fever vaccine. CDR3s include the opening cysteine and the closing phenylalanine or tryptophan. Each record gives: clone size, D gene, V gene, J gene, CDR3 protein, CDR3 DNA. A D gene is named only where the DNA matches it firmly. Some rows mark clone size as missing; the rest say once, few, many or name a class of expanded clone.

.,.,TRBV20-1,TRBJ2-7,CSASSFSSAVDYEQYF,TGCAGTGCTAGCTCGTTTAGTAGTGCAGTTGACTACGAGCAGTACTTC
.,.,TRBV29-1,TRBJ1-3,CSVSTDSGNTIYF,TGCAGCGTCAGTACAGACTCTGGAAACACCATATATTTT
few,.,TRBV30,TRBJ1-2,CAWSLQFYGYTF,TGTGCCTGGAGTCTACAGTTTTATGGCTACACCTTC
few,TRBD2,TRBV7-2,TRBJ2-1,CASSLVPGGNNEQFF,TGTGCCAGCAGCTTAGTTCCGGGAGGCAACAATGAGCAGTTCTTC
many,.,TRBV3-1,TRBJ2-7,CASSQGVTEEQYF,TGTGCCAGCAGCCAAGGTGTGACGGAGGAGCAGTACTTC
.,.,TRBV9,TRBJ2-5,CASRPRETQYF,TGTGCCAGCCGTCCTCGGGAGACCCAGTACTTC
few,TRBD2,TRBV6-2/TRBV6-3,TRBJ2-3,CASSYSWTSGTWVTDTQYF,TGTGCCAGCAGTTACTCGTGGACTAGCGGGACCTGGGTCACAGATACGCAGTATTTT
once,.,TRBV5-1,TRBJ2-1,CASSPLSGVSYNEQFF,TGCGCCAGCAGCCCCTTGAGCGGTGTATCCTACAATGAGCAGTTCTTC
.,TRBD2,TRBV15,TRBJ2-2,CATSKNPGLAGVVWSSGELFF,TGTGCCACCAGCAAAAACCCGGGACTAGCGGGAGTCGTTTGGTCTTCCGGGGAGCTGTTTTTT
.,.,TRBV15,TRBJ2-3,CATSREPGLVDTQYF,TGTGCCACCAGCAGAGAACCAGGGCTGGTAGATACGCAGTATTTT
.,.,TRBV5-1,TRBJ2-7,CASSFHEEQYF,TGCGCCAGCAGCTTTCACGAGGAGCAGTACTTC
.,TRBD1,TRBV3-1,TRBJ2-3,CASSGTGGTDTQYF,TGTGCCAGCAGCGGGACAGGGGGCACAGATACGCAGTATTTT
many,.,TRBV10-3,TRBJ1-2,CAISEQGYGYTF,TGTGCCATCAGTGAGCAGGGCTATGGCTACACCTTC
.,TRBD2,TRBV7-9,TRBJ2-5,CASTMGLAGVVLETQYF,TGTGCCAGCACTATGGGACTAGCGGGAGTTGTGCTAGAGACCCAGTACTTC
few,.,TRBV19,TRBJ2-1,CASSTARDNEQFF,TGTGCCAGTAGTACGGCGAGGGACAATGAGCAGTTCTTC
.,.,TRBV20-1,TRBJ2-3,CSARDLWLEGADTQYF,TGCAGTGCTAGAGATCTATGGCTAGAGGGGGCAGATACGCAGTATTTT
few,.,TRBV5-1,TRBJ2-6,CASSPAVTGANVLTF,TGCGCCAGCAGCCCGGCGGTGACTGGGGCCAACGTCCTGACTTTC
.,.,TRBV7-2,TRBJ2-4,CASSPPPIQYF,TGTGCCAGCAGCCCCCCCCCCATTCAGTACTTC
.,.,TRBV28,TRBJ1-6,CASSFSNSPLHF,TGCGCCAGCAGCTTCAGTAATTCACCCCTCCACTTT
.,.,TRBV6-1,TRBJ1-1,CASGNLGGNSEAFF,TGTGCCAGCGGCAACCTTGGGGGGAATTCTGAAGCTTTCTTT
few,TRBD2,TRBV9,TRBJ2-7,CASSAGTSGRVPQYF,TGTGCTAGCAGCGCTGGGACTAGCGGGAGGGTTCCGCAGTACTTC
.,TRBD2,TRBV7-9,TRBJ2-5,CASSQGLAGAETQYF,TGTGCCAGCAGCCAAGGTCTAGCGGGAGCAGAGACCCAGTACTTC
few,TRBD2,TRBV5-1,TRBJ2-7,CASSLVSGGYEQYF,TGCGCCAGCAGCTTGGTTTCGGGGGGCTACGAGCAGTACTTC
many,.,TRBV18,TRBJ2-5,CASSPRQIQETQYF,TGTGCCAGCAGCCCAAGACAGATCCAAGAGACCCAGTACTTC
many,.,TRBV27,TRBJ2-2,CASSLFNAGELFF,TGTGCCAGCAGTTTATTTAACGCCGGGGAGCTGTTTTTT
.,.,TRBV7-9,TRBJ1-4,CASRGGKNEKLFF,TGTGCCAGCCGGGGGGGGAAGAATGAAAAACTGTTTTTT
many,TRBD2,TRBV6-2/TRBV6-3,TRBJ2-6,CASKIAGPDSGANVLTF,TGTGCCAGCAAAATAGCGGGTCCAGACTCTGGGGCCAACGTCCTGACTTTC
few,.,TRBV7-2,TRBJ2-5,CASSHEATQYF,TGTGCCAGCAGCCATGAGGCGACCCAGTACTTC
.,.,TRBV20-1,TRBJ2-2,CTLTDNTGELFF,TGCACCCTGACAGATAACACCGGGGAGCTGTTTTTT
few,.,TRBV24-1,TRBJ1-1,CATSEGGKNTEAFF,TGTGCCACCAGTGAGGGGGGCAAGAACACTGAAGCTTTCTTT
many,.,TRBV20-1,TRBJ2-1,CSVGKQFF,TGCAGTGTAGGAAAGCAGTTCTTC
many,.,TRBV7-8,TRBJ2-3,CASSFPPSGASTDTQYF,TGTGCCAGCAGCTTTCCTCCCAGCGGAGCTAGCACAGATACGCAGTATTTT
.,TRBD1,TRBV18,TRBJ1-5,CASSQGTGEYQPQHF,TGTGCCAGCTCACAAGGGACAGGGGAGTATCAGCCCCAGCATTTT
.,.,TRBV27,TRBJ1-4,CASSLTVSNEKLFF,TGTGCCAGCAGCCTGACAGTATCTAATGAAAAACTGTTTTTT
many,TRBD2,TRBV7-2,TRBJ2-5,CASSPRTSGLGETQYF,TGTGCCAGCAGCCCGCGGACTAGCGGGTTGGGAGAGACCCAGTACTTC
.,TRBD2,TRBV5-1,TRBJ2-1,CASSKGLAALYNEQFF,TGCGCCAGCAGCAAGGGGCTAGCGGCTCTCTACAATGAGCAGTTCTTC
many,TRBD1,TRBV29-1,TRBJ1-5,CSVLGTDNQPQHF,TGCAGCGTTCTGGGGACAGACAATCAGCCCCAGCATTTT
.,TRBD2,TRBV28,TRBJ2-7,CASSLEAGGPHEQYF,TGTGCCAGCAGTTTAGAGGCGGGAGGGCCTCACGAGCAGTACTTC
few,.,TRBV3-1,TRBJ2-1,CASSQGRAGGEQFF,TGTGCCAGCAGCCAGGGACGAGCCGGAGGTGAGCAGTTCTTC
few,.,TRBV7-8,TRBJ1-1,CASSLAPGNTEAFF,TGTGCCAGCAGCTTAGCGCCGGGGAACACTGAAGCTTTCTTT
.,.,TRBV7-2,TRBJ2-7,CASSQRSETYEQYF,TGTGCCAGCAGCCAAAGAAGCGAAACCTACGAGCAGTACTTC
few,.,TRBV2,TRBJ2-2,CASSKGTGSTGELFF,TGTGCCAGCAGTAAGGGTACAGGGTCCACCGGGGAGCTGTTTTTT
few,.,TRBV5-1,TRBJ1-4,CASREDLLMEKLFF,TGCGCCAGCAGGGAGGACCTTCTAATGGAAAAACTGTTTTTT
few,.,TRBV20-1,TRBJ2-7,CSAARGGAYEQYF,TGCAGTGCTGCGCGGGGTGGGGCCTACGAGCAGTACTTC
few,TRBD2,TRBV4-3,TRBJ2-5,CASSQAGLAAETQYF,TGCGCCAGCAGCCAGGCGGGACTAGCTGCGGAGACCCAGTACTTC
few,.,TRBV5-1,TRBJ2-5,CASSLYRDSETQYF,TGCGCCAGCAGCTTGTACAGGGATTCAGAGACCCAGTACTTC
few,.,TRBV7-2,TRBJ2-7,CASSLGGVILEQYF,TGTGCCAGCAGCTTAGGGGGAGTTATACTCGAGCAGTACTTC
few,TRBD2,TRBV28,TRBJ2-1,CASRPGTSGSNEQFF,TGTGCCAGCAGACCCGGGACTAGCGGGAGTAATGAGCAGTTCTTC
.,.,TRBV5-1,TRBJ2-5,CASSQRDLNIETQYF,TGCGCCAGCTCCCAACGGGATCTAAATATAGAGACCCAGTACTTC
.,TRBD2,TRBV30,TRBJ2-2,CACWRPGGTSRITGELFF,TGTGCCTGCTGGAGGCCGGGAGGGACATCCCGCATCACCGGGGAGCTGTTTTTT
few,.,TRBV3-1,TRBJ2-7,CASSLGQQVSYEQYF,TGTGCCAGCAGCTTAGGACAGCAGGTCTCCTACGAGCAGTACTTC
few,TRBD1,TRBV4-3,TRBJ2-3,CASSQDRGRSTDTQYF,TGCGCCAGCAGCCAAGATAGGGGGCGGAGCACAGATACGCAGTATTTT